The T cell receptor beta chain under discussion was sequenced for a study of blood T cell repertoires in COVID-19. Trimming shortened V by 5 bases and J by 0 bases, and 10 bases separated the two germline ends. Germline loops: CDR1 MNHEY, CDR2 SMNVEV (reference sequence). The CDR3 loop spans 14 amino acids. Some clones are missing from TCRdb's copy, which holds only in-frame ones; the method was immunoSEQ multiplex PCR. The sample shows approximately 220,000 clones, approximately 82% of them seen only once. Sequenced material: peripheral blood. The rearrangement links TRBV27 to TRBJ1-1; tentatively, D is TRBD1 (5 bases). This TCR was sampled from a woman between 50 and 59 years old with acute or convalescent COVID-19. CDR3 sequence reads: CASSQTDLNTEAFF. The CDR3 DNA sequence: TGTGCCAGCAGTCAGACAGACCTGAACACTGAAGCTTTCTTT.